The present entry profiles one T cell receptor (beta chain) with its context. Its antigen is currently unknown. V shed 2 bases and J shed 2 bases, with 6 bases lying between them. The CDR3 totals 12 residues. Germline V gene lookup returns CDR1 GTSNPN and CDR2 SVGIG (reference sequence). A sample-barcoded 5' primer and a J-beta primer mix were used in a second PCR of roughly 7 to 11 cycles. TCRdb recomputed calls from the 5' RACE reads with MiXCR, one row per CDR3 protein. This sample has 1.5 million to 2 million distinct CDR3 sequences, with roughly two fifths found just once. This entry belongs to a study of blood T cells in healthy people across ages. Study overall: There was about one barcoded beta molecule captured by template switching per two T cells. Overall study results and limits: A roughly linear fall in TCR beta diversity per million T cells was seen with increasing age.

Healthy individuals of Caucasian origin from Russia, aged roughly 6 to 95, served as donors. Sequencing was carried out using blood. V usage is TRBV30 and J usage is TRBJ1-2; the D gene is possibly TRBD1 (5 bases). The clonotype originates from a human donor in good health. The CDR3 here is CAWSPGNYGYTF. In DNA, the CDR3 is TGTGCCTGGAGTCCAGGGAACTATGGCTACACCTTC.